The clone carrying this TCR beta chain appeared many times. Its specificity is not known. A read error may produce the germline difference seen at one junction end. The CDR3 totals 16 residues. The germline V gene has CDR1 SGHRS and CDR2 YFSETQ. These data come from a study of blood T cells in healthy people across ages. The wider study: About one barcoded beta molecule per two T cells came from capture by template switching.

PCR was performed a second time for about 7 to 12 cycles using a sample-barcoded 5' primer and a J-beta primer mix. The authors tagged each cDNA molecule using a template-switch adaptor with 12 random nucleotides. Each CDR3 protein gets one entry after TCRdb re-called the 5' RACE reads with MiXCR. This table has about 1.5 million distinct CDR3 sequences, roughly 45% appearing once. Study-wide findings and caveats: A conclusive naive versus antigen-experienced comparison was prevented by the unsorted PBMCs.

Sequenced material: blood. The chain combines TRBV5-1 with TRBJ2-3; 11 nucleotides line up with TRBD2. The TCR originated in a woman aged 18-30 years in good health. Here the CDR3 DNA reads TGTGCCAGCAGCGCCCGGACTAGCGGGAGCACAGATACGCAGTATTTT. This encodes CASSARTSGSTDTQYF.